The clone carrying this T cell receptor (beta chain) was seen more than once but under ten times. Its antigen is still unknown. This specimen comes from a study of regulatory T cells in long-lasting Graves disease. General study findings and limits: Persistent disease exhibited a predilection for TRBV28, TRBJ1-2 and TRBJ2-5.

Per the germline V gene, CDR1 is SGHRS and CDR2 is YFSETQ. Trimming removed 0 bases from V and 6 bases from J, with 12 bases in between. This CDR3 spans 15 amino acids. Through Arm-PCR of CDR3 regions and iRepertoire HTBI primers, TCR beta libraries were built. TCRdb analysed the multiplex PCR reads with MiXCR anew, one entry per CDR3 protein. The table lists hundreds of thousands of distinct CDR3 sequences, about 12% of them singletons, with about 8.9% in the top ten. Time point of the sample: newly diagnosed GD, antithyroid drugs for less than 3 months. From RNA extracted from PBMCs, the TCR library was made. Graves' disease was diagnosed by American Thyroid Association guidelines. Separately, the same data were catalogued under a study of T cells in Graves' hyperthyroidism and ophthalmopathy. As that study records: The HTBI primer set was used in a first-round RT-PCR of the TCR CDR3. Researchers found most expanded thyroid clonotypes above 0.001 in blood as well.

This sequence originates from a woman aged 30 to 39 with Graves disease. The chain links TRBV5-1 to TRBJ2-2, with TRBD2 as a possible D gene (5 bases). This material consisted of peripheral blood mononuclear cells (PBMCs), taken at new diagnosis, from a patient treated with antithyroid drugs. This CDR3 reads CASSLVAVASGELFF. Here the CDR3 DNA reads TGCGCCAGCAGCTTGGTTGCAGTAGCGTCCGGGGAGCTGTTTTTT.